This T cell receptor (beta chain) was retrieved from a study of T cell responses to AZD1222 COVID-19 vaccine. The CDR3 runs to 14 residues. V dropped 7 bases and J dropped 0 bases, with 13 bases sitting between them. The germline CDR1 and CDR2 sequences are SNHLY and FYNNEI. The protocol was immunoSEQ multiplex PCR, while the TCRdb copy is restricted to in-frame clones and leaves out a portion. This sample carries about 130,000 clones, 88% of them seen once, and the ten largest clones take 4% to 4.5%. The genes are TRBV2 and TRBJ2-7; D is perhaps TRBD2 (6 bases). The TCR sequence derives from an adult in good health. The sequencing here drew on peripheral blood, taken on day 0 of AZD1222 vaccination. CDR3 region: CASKDRGTSYEQYF. As DNA, the CDR3 is TGTGCCAGCAAGGACCGGGGGACCTCCTACGAGCAGTACTTC.